One TCR beta chain is described in this entry. These data originate in a study of blood T cell repertoires in COVID-19. Study-level background: T cells, B-cell-depleted T cells, or PBMCs provided the cDNA or gDNA that served as material.

Germline lookup yields CDR1 LGHNT and CDR2 FRNRAP. V gave up 6 bases and J gave up 0 bases, with 15 bases separating them. The CDR3 consists of 15 residues. The authors' processing: The authors estimated nucleated cell counts from reference gene primer amplification. Produced via immunoSEQ multiplex PCR; TCRdb's table is partial and in-frame only. V and J calls and clone size are given by that table; D and trimming were obtained from the DNA. The table shows some 150,000 clones, with approximately 90% occurring only once. Participant-reported clinical history was the basis for cohort assignment. This rearrangement joins TRBV12-5 to TRBJ2-7; a possible D gene is TRBD1 (5 bases). The sequence came from a woman between 18 and 30 years old who had recovered from COVID-19. The material sequenced was PBMCs or T cells enriched from blood (not recorded which). The CDR3 nucleotides read TGTGCTAGTGGCTCCCCGGGCAGGGACTCCTACGAGCAGTACTTC. Its translation: CASGSPGRDSYEQYF. Full variable domain (outside the CDR3, taken from reference TRBV12-5 and TRBJ2-7): DARVTQTPRHKVTEMGQEVTMRCQPILGHNTVFWYRQTMMQGLELLAYFRNRAPLDDSGMPKDRFSAEMPDATLATLKIQPSEPRDSAVYFCASGSPGRDSYEQYFGPGTRLTVT.